The 30 T cell receptor beta chains given below trace back to one sample, sequenced in a study of T cell changes during pregnancy in multiple sclerosis. Sequencing was performed with immunoSEQ multiplex PCR; in TCRdb, only in-frame clones are kept and a portion is missing. The sample records under 15,000 clones, 75% to 90% being singletons. Source: CD8+ T cells from peripheral blood mononuclear cells, taken after pregnancy. The receptors stem from a female donor in good health, enrolled as a control in a pregnancy study.

The V and J genes are TRBV5-4 and TRBJ1-1, with a possible D match to TRBD1 (6 bases). The CDR3 is 12 amino acids. CDR1 is SGHNT, CDR2 YYREEE, per germline (reference sequence). Trimming left V 0 bases short and J 7 bases short, with 7 bases between. In DNA, the CDR3 is TGTGCCAGCAGCTTGGGGACAGTTGAAGCTTTCTTT. It codes for CASSLGTVEAFF.

The chain combines TRBV7-9 with TRBJ1-5; 8 bases align to TRBD1. Trimming took 10 bases from V and 4 from J; bases not matched to a gene: 6. CDR3 length equals 13 residues. The V gene's germline CDR1 is SEHNR and CDR2 FQNEAQ (reference sequence). The CDR3 DNA follows: TGTGCCACTCAGGGGGCGGGTAATCAGCCCCAGCATTTT. It specifies CATQGAGNQPQHF.

V is TRBV5-8 and J is TRBJ2-3; 9 nucleotides match TRBD2. Trimming removed 4 bases from V and 5 bases from J; junction bases left unmatched: 14. The length of the CDR3 is 17 residues. Germline CDR1 and CDR2: SGHTS and YDEGEE. CDR3 nucleotides: TGTGCCAGCAGCCCCCCAGGCGGGGGGGCCTATAGAGATACGCAGTATTTT. Amino acid sequence: CASSPPGGGAYRDTQYF.

The chain combines TRBV7-9 with TRBJ2-1, with no clear D. Germline CDR1 is SEHNR and CDR2 is FQNEAQ (reference sequence). CDR3 size: 14 residues. Trimming stripped 3 bases from V and 0 bases from J, with 6 bases between. DNA of the CDR3: TGTGCCAGCAGCTTCCCGGGCTCCTACAATGAGCAGTTCTTC. Residues: CASSFPGSYNEQFF.

The J gene is TRBJ1-2, the V gene TRBV19; TRBD1 might be the D (5 bases). CDR1 and CDR2 from the germline V gene are LNHDA and SQIVND (reference sequence). The CDR3 contains 16 residues. The V and J ends lost 1 base and 3 bases respectively, with 15 bases between them. The CDR3 nucleotides are TGTGCCAGTAGTATAGTAAGACCCGAAGGGGACTATGGCTACACCTTC. It encodes CASSIVRPEGDYGYTF.

The chain has TRBV6-1 and TRBJ1-1; D is perhaps TRBD1 (5 bases). This CDR3 has 15 amino acids. The V and J ends lost 8 bases and 6 bases respectively, with 22 bases between them. Germline V CDR1 and CDR2: MNHNS, SASEGT. This chain's CDR3 is CASSLIGGEVPEAFF. CDR3 in DNA: TGTGCCAGCTCCCTAATTGGAGGGGAAGTTCCTGAAGCTTTCTTT.

The V and J genes are TRBV30 and TRBJ2-2, with TRBD1 as a possible D gene (6 bases). Germline-derived CDR1 and CDR2 are GTSNPN and SVGIG (reference sequence). This CDR3 is built from 14 residues. Trimming took off 3 bases at V and 6 bases at J, with 14 bases between the two ends. The CDR3 spells CAWSIGTPAGELFF. The CDR3 coding sequence is TGTGCCTGGAGCATCGGGACACCTGCCGGGGAGCTGTTTTTT.

This chain joins TRBV29-1 and TRBJ1-2; 8 bases agree with TRBD1. The germline gives CDR1 SQVTM, CDR2 ANQGSEA. V lost 6 bases and J lost 3; bases outside the gene matches: 12. The CDR3 extends over 15 amino acids. CDR3 sequence reads: CSVSGQGGDHYGYTF. Here the CDR3 DNA reads TGCAGCGTCAGTGGACAGGGCGGCGACCACTATGGCTACACCTTC.

The chain links TRBV10-1 to TRBJ2-7, with 7 positions matching TRBD1. Looked up from germline, CDR1 is WNHNN and CDR2 is SYGVQD (reference sequence). This CDR3 has 16 amino acids. The J segment lost 6 bases and the V segment lost 3 bases, leaving 14 bases of the junction unmatched. CDR3 nucleotides: TGCGCCAGCAGTGATCCACCAGGGACAGCCGGCAGCGAGCAGTACTTC. Residues: CASSDPPGTAGSEQYF.

The chain carries TRBV7-2 and TRBJ1-4; D uncertain. V dropped 5 bases and J dropped 6 bases, with 10 bases sitting between them. This CDR3 region has 13 residues. The germline V gene encodes CDR1 SGHTA and CDR2 FQGNSA. The CDR3 DNA sequence: TGTGCCAGCAGCGATCGGGAGTATGAAAAACTGTTTTTT. Protein: CASSDREYEKLFF.

This clone was counted once. The V and J genes are TRBV6-6 and TRBJ2-2; D may be TRBD2 (6 bases). Germline CDR1 reads MNHNY; CDR2 reads SVGAGI (reference sequence). Trimming removed 1 base at V and 7 bases at J, with 13 bases between. CDR3 length: 15 residues. Here the CDR3 DNA reads TGTGCCAGCAGTTACTACGGGAGAGAGGGCGGGGAGCTGTTTTTT. It encodes CASSYYGREGGELFF.

The chain has TRBV7-2 and TRBJ2-1, with D possibly matching TRBD2 (5 bases). V was cut by 4 bases and J by 6 bases, with 10 bases left in between. The germline CDR1 and CDR2 sequences are SGHTA and FQGNSA. This CDR3 region has 13 residues. CDR3 nucleotide sequence: TGTGCCAGCAGCTCCGGACTCCTCAATGAGCAGTTCTTC. Encoded protein: CASSSGLLNEQFF.

V and J are TRBV15 and TRBJ2-2; 8 bases line up with TRBD1. Germline trimming cut 0 bases from V and 5 bases from J; bases unmatched to any gene: 2. Germline CDR1 reads LNHNV; CDR2 reads YYDKDF (reference sequence). CDR3 length: 15 residues. The CDR3 loop reads CATSRDYRGTGELFF. The DNA for the CDR3 is TGTGCCACCAGCAGAGATTACAGGGGGACCGGGGAGCTGTTTTTT.

V and J are TRBV11-2 and TRBJ2-3; TRBD1 is a possible D gene (6 bases). This CDR3 contains 15 residues. CDR1 is SGHAT, CDR2 FQNNGV, per germline. V was pared by 3 bases and J by 0 bases, with 10 bases between. The CDR3 nucleotides are TGTGCCAGCAGCTTCCGGACAGATAGCACAGATACGCAGTATTTT. Protein: CASSFRTDSTDTQYF.

Only one count was recorded for this clone. This chain uses TRBV10-3 with TRBJ2-1; the match to TRBD2 covers 12 bases. Trimming at V came to 0 bases and at J to 13 bases, leaving 4 bases not matched to a gene. This CDR3 spans 14 amino acids. Germline V gene lookup returns CDR1 ENHRY and CDR2 SYGVKD. The CDR3 DNA reads TGTGCCATCAGTGAGTCCACTAGCGGGGGGACTCAGTTCTTC. This translates into CAISESTSGGTQFF.

The genes are TRBV7-2 and TRBJ2-7, with 7 bases aligning to TRBD2. The germline gives CDR1 SGHTA, CDR2 FQGNSA. The junction had 4 bases not matched to a gene; V was cut back by 3 bases and J by 2 bases. The CDR3 extends over 14 amino acids. CDR3 DNA sequence: TGTGCCAGCAGCTTCCTAGCGGAGGCCTACGAGCAGTACTTC. Protein sequence: CASSFLAEAYEQYF.

The chain couples TRBV27 to TRBJ2-2, with 9 nucleotides matching TRBD1. This CDR3 is built from 16 residues. V was clipped by 5 bases and J by 6 bases; unmatched bases: 10. Germline-derived CDR1 and CDR2 are MNHEY and SMNVEV (reference sequence). CDR3 DNA sequence: TGTGCCAGCAGTCCCCCCCGGACAGGGGTTCCCGGGGAGCTGTTTTTT. Amino acids: CASSPPRTGVPGELFF.

In its sample, this clone is medium-sized. This CDR3 is CASSLSTGLRSTEAFF. In DNA, the CDR3 is TGTGCCAGCAGTTTGAGCACAGGGCTAAGGAGCACTGAAGCTTTCTTT. The chain links TRBV28 to TRBJ1-1; D may be TRBD1 (6 bases). The CDR3 runs 16 residues. Trimming shortened V by 3 bases and J by 4 bases, and 18 bases separated the two germline ends. Germline V gene data show CDR1 as MDHEN and CDR2 as SYDVKM.

J is TRBJ2-5 and V is TRBV5-1; D may be TRBD1 (6 bases). The J call may be in error: the DNA end matches TRBJ2-7 better. Germline V gene data show CDR1 as SGHRS and CDR2 as YFSETQ. The length of the CDR3 is 13 residues. The CDR3 region is CASSLTGSYEQYF. The CDR3 nucleotides read TGCGCCAGCAGCCTCACAGGGTCCTACGAGCAGTACTTC.

The gene calls are TRBV6-1 and TRBJ2-4, with D perhaps TRBD2 (5 bases). Between the trimmed V and J ends, which lost 1 base and 7 bases, there was a span of 14 bases. The length of the CDR3 is 15 residues. Germline CDR1 and CDR2: MNHNS and SASEGT. The CDR3 here is CASSEGNGVGNIQYF. For the CDR3, the DNA is TGTGCCAGCAGTGAAGGAAACGGGGTGGGGAACATTCAGTACTTC.

This chain uses TRBV2 with TRBJ1-2, with no clear D. The germline V gene has CDR1 SNHLY and CDR2 FYNNEI. This CDR3 spans 13 amino acids. Trimming removed 5 bases from V and 0 bases from J, with 7 bases in between. The CDR3 DNA reads as TGTGCCAGCAGTCATTCATCTAACTATGGCTACACCTTC. It yields the protein CASSHSSNYGYTF.

CDR3 DNA sequence: TGTGCCAGCAGCCTGGTCTTCAGGTATGGCTACACCTTC. Amino acids: CASSLVFRYGYTF. The J gene is TRBJ1-2, the V gene TRBV11-2; D uncertain. The germline CDR1 and CDR2 sequences are SGHAT and FQNNGV. CDR3 length equals 13 residues. The germline V and J ends were trimmed by 5 bases and 5 bases, with 12 bases remaining between them.

This clone occurred once. This chain links TRBV25-1 with TRBJ2-2, with TRBD1 identical over 9 bases. J lost 3 bases, V lost 2 bases, and 1 base had no gene match. Germline CDR1 is MGHDK and CDR2 is SYGVNS. This CDR3 is built from 15 residues. This chain's CDR3 is CASSERDRDTGELFF. In DNA, the CDR3 is TGTGCCAGCAGTGAACGGGACAGGGACACCGGGGAGCTGTTTTTT.

The sample holds a few counts of this clone. V gene TRBV5-4 combines with J gene TRBJ2-5; tentative D call: TRBD2 (6 bases). Germline CDR1 SGHNT, CDR2 YYREEE (reference sequence). V was trimmed by 4 bases and J by 4 bases, leaving 14 bases between them. This CDR3 has 14 amino acids. CDR3 sequence (DNA): TGTGCCAGCAGCCGGGAGATAGGGCCAGAGACCCAGTACTTC. Its translation: CASSREIGPETQYF.

The rearrangement links TRBV2 to TRBJ2-7; TRBD2 aligns across 9 bases. This CDR3 is 18 amino acids long. The germline CDR1 and CDR2 sequences are SNHLY and FYNNEI. The J segment lost 2 bases and the V segment lost 4 bases, leaving 15 bases of the junction unmatched. The CDR3 region is CASSVPRAGGPNTYEQYF. CDR3 in DNA: TGTGCCAGCAGTGTCCCGAGGGCGGGGGGGCCCAACACCTACGAGCAGTACTTC.

The chain has TRBV7-9 and TRBJ1-1; possible D gene TRBD1, 5 bases. CDR3 length: 15 amino acids. The germline V and J ends were trimmed by 1 base and 1 base, with 10 bases remaining between them. Germline-derived CDR1 and CDR2 are SEHNR and FQNEAQ (reference sequence). For the CDR3, the DNA is TGTGCCAGCAGCTTAGACCAGGGCGAGAACACTGAAGCTTTCTTT. It translates to CASSLDQGENTEAFF.

This clone is a singleton in its sample. The rearrangement uses TRBV18 and TRBJ1-1; 9 bases line up with TRBD1. The CDR3 totals 15 residues. Trimming removed 6 bases from V and 3 bases from J; junction bases left unmatched: 8. CDR1 and CDR2 from the germline V gene are KGHSH and LQKENI. CDR3: CASSGTGRYDTEAFF. The CDR3 DNA is TGTGCCAGCTCCGGGACAGGGAGATATGACACTGAAGCTTTCTTT. Based on the CDR3 plus reference TRBV18 and TRBJ1-1, the full variable domain is NAGVMQNPRHLVRRRGQEARLRCSPMKGHSHVYWYRQLPEEGLKFMVYLQKENIIDESGMPKERFSAEFPKEGPSILRIQQVVRGDSAAYFCASSGTGRYDTEAFFGQGTRLTVV.

This clone was seen a handful of times. The chain couples TRBV6-1 to TRBJ1-6; 12 nucleotides agree with TRBD1. CDR3 length: 15 residues. The germline V gene has CDR1 MNHNS and CDR2 SASEGT. J lost 9 bases, V lost 1 base, and 1 base had no gene match. CDR3 sequence (DNA): TGTGCCAGCAGTGAAGGGGGACAGGGGGCTTCACCCCTCCACTTT. This translates into CASSEGGQGASPLHF.

This chain connects TRBV7-9 to TRBJ1-2; a weak D match, TRBD1 (5 bases). V was shortened by 7 bases and J by 5 bases, with 14 bases between the two germline ends. The CDR3 spans 13 residues. Germline V gene lookup returns CDR1 SEHNR and CDR2 FQNEAQ (reference sequence). The CDR3 DNA reads TGTGCCAGCAAGACAGCAGGGCCTTATGGCTACACCTTC. Its protein is CASKTAGPYGYTF.

CDR3 DNA sequence: TGTGCCAGTAGTATTATGAGCTCTGGGGCCAACGTCCTGACTTTC. This codes for CASSIMSSGANVLTF. The chain uses TRBV19 and TRBJ2-6; D not resolved. Between the trimmed V and J ends, which lost 3 bases and 0 bases, there was a span of 6 bases. Germline V gives CDR1 LNHDA, CDR2 SQIVND (reference sequence). The CDR3 is 15 amino acids.